These T cell receptor beta chains were read from a single sample in a study of PD-1 blockade in classical Hodgkin lymphoma. The data were produced by immunoSEQ multiplex PCR, yet TCRdb's version contains in-frame clones alone and is incomplete. The table records 95,000 to 100,000 clones, around nine tenths of them present only once. The sequencing here drew on peripheral blood mononuclear cells (PBMCs), taken before the second cycle of nivolumab. The receptor source for this set is a human donor with classical Hodgkin lymphoma. The CDR3 runs from the conserved cysteine through the conserved F or W. The order of the fields is D gene, clone size, J gene, V gene, CDR3 DNA, CDR3 protein. D genes are given only for firm matches. Some rows have no size entry. The others give once, few or many, or a class for an expanded clone.

d_gene: -; abundance: few; j_gene: TRBJ1-1; v_gene: TRBV14; CDR3nt: TGTGCCAGCAGCCATGGGAAGAGAGCTTTCTTT; CDR3aa: CASSHGKRAFF
d_gene: TRBD2; abundance: -; j_gene: TRBJ2-1; v_gene: TRBV27; CDR3nt: TGTGCCAGCAGTTACCCCTCTAGCGGATACTACAATGAGCAGTTCTTC; CDR3aa: CASSYPSSGYYNEQFF
d_gene: TRBD1; abundance: -; j_gene: TRBJ2-7; v_gene: TRBV5-1; CDR3nt: TGCGCCAGCAGCTTCGGGACAGGGGTGTCCGAGCAGTACTTC; CDR3aa: CASSFGTGVSEQYF
d_gene: TRBD2; abundance: -; j_gene: TRBJ2-7; v_gene: TRBV6-5; CDR3nt: TGTGCCAGCAGTTACTCGGGGGGGACCTACGAGCAGTACTTC; CDR3aa: CASSYSGGTYEQYF
d_gene: -; abundance: -; j_gene: TRBJ2-1; v_gene: TRBV2; CDR3nt: TGTGCCAGCATCTCGGTCAGCTACAATGAGCAGTTCTTC; CDR3aa: CASISVSYNEQFF
d_gene: TRBD1; abundance: -; j_gene: TRBJ1-1; v_gene: TRBV7-9; CDR3nt: TGTGCCAGCAGCCCCGTCGAGACAGGGATGAACACTGAAGCTTTCTTT; CDR3aa: CASSPVETGMNTEAFF
d_gene: -; abundance: few; j_gene: TRBJ1-1; v_gene: TRBV10-1; CDR3nt: TGCGCCAGCAGTGAACCCCAACAGGGCATGAACACTGAAGCTTTCTTT; CDR3aa: CASSEPQQGMNTEAFF
d_gene: TRBD1; abundance: once; j_gene: TRBJ2-7; v_gene: TRBV18; CDR3nt: TGTGCCAGCTCTTTTTACAGGGGTGGCCGGGAGCAGTACTTC; CDR3aa: CASSFYRGGREQYF
d_gene: -; abundance: -; j_gene: TRBJ2-2; v_gene: TRBV5-4; CDR3nt: TGTGCCAGCAGCTTGGACGGTGTCGGGGAGCTGTTTTTT; CDR3aa: CASSLDGVGELFF
d_gene: -; abundance: -; j_gene: TRBJ1-2; v_gene: TRBV27; CDR3nt: TGTGCCAGCAGTTTCTTGTCAGGGAGCTATGGCTACACCTTC; CDR3aa: CASSFLSGSYGYTF
d_gene: -; abundance: -; j_gene: TRBJ1-6; v_gene: TRBV19; CDR3nt: TGTGCCAGTAACCCAAAGATCGAAAGTTCACCCCTCCACTTT; CDR3aa: CASNPKIESSPLHF
d_gene: -; abundance: -; j_gene: TRBJ1-2; v_gene: TRBV28; CDR3nt: TGTGCCAGCAGTCCCCGGTGGGGGCACTATGGCTACACCTTC; CDR3aa: CASSPRWGHYGYTF
d_gene: -; abundance: few; j_gene: TRBJ2-1; v_gene: TRBV6-6; CDR3nt: TGTGCCAGCAGTGCCGCGGGGCGAGGCAATGAGCAGTTCTTC; CDR3aa: CASSAAGRGNEQFF
d_gene: TRBD1; abundance: once; j_gene: TRBJ1-1; v_gene: TRBV19; CDR3nt: TGTGCCAGTAGTATCACAGGGGGACACACTGAAGCTTTCTTT; CDR3aa: CASSITGGHTEAFF
d_gene: TRBD2; abundance: -; j_gene: TRBJ2-1; v_gene: TRBV5-6; CDR3nt: TGTGCCAGCAGCTTGCTCCGGGGACTAGCGGGGTACAATGAGCAGTTCTTC; CDR3aa: CASSLLRGLAGYNEQFF
d_gene: -; abundance: -; j_gene: TRBJ1-1; v_gene: TRBV20-1; CDR3nt: TGCAGTGCTAGAACGGGATTTGAAGCTTTCTTT; CDR3aa: CSARTGFEAFF
d_gene: -; abundance: few; j_gene: TRBJ1-5; v_gene: TRBV2; CDR3nt: TGTGCCAGCATCCGGGAGGAATCCCAGCCCCAGCATTTT; CDR3aa: CASIREESQPQHF
d_gene: -; abundance: once; j_gene: TRBJ2-1; v_gene: TRBV4-1; CDR3nt: TGCGCCAGCAGCCAAGATTGGCCCTCCAACAATGAGCAGTTCTTC; CDR3aa: CASSQDWPSNNEQFF
d_gene: -; abundance: once; j_gene: TRBJ1-1; v_gene: TRBV6-6; CDR3nt: TGTGCCAGCAGCCCCGTAAGGACGAGCACTGAAGCTTTCTTT; CDR3aa: CASSPVRTSTEAFF
d_gene: TRBD2; abundance: -; j_gene: TRBJ2-4; v_gene: TRBV27; CDR3nt: TGTGCCAGCAGTTTATTGTCTAGCGGTGAAGCCAAAAACATTCAGTACTTC; CDR3aa: CASSLLSSGEAKNIQYF
d_gene: -; abundance: -; j_gene: TRBJ1-2; v_gene: TRBV7-6; CDR3nt: TGTGCCAGCAGCTCACAGCAGGCCGGTGTAAACTATGGCTACACCTTC; CDR3aa: CASSSQQAGVNYGYTF
d_gene: -; abundance: -; j_gene: TRBJ2-4; v_gene: TRBV28; CDR3nt: TGTGCCAGCAGTCTCTCAGGGCACCTAGCCAAAAACATTCAGTACTTC; CDR3aa: CASSLSGHLAKNIQYF
d_gene: TRBD1; abundance: -; j_gene: TRBJ2-1; v_gene: TRBV30; CDR3nt: TGTGCCTGGAGTGTGGGCCAGGGGGCTAACAATGAGCAGTTCTTC; CDR3aa: CAWSVGQGANNEQFF
d_gene: -; abundance: -; j_gene: TRBJ1-2; v_gene: TRBV19; CDR3nt: TGTGCCAGTAGTATAGGTGATGGCTACACCTTC; CDR3aa: CASSIGDGYTF
d_gene: -; abundance: -; j_gene: TRBJ2-1; v_gene: TRBV2; CDR3nt: TGTGCCAGCCCTCCCCACCACAGGCTAGCCTACAATGAGCAGTTCTTC; CDR3aa: CASPPHHRLAYNEQFF
d_gene: -; abundance: -; j_gene: TRBJ1-2; v_gene: TRBV4-1; CDR3nt: TGCGCCAGCAGCCAAGATGAGGCAGATGGCTACACCTTC; CDR3aa: CASSQDEADGYTF
d_gene: -; abundance: -; j_gene: TRBJ2-7; v_gene: TRBV5-4; CDR3nt: TGTGCCAGCAGCTTACCTTACGGACCCTACGAGCAGTACTTC; CDR3aa: CASSLPYGPYEQYF
d_gene: -; abundance: -; j_gene: TRBJ1-1; v_gene: TRBV12-5; CDR3nt: TGTGCTAGTGGTTTGGTCTTGGGCGCGAACACTGAAGCTTTCTTT; CDR3aa: CASGLVLGANTEAFF
d_gene: TRBD1; abundance: -; j_gene: TRBJ2-7; v_gene: TRBV7-2; CDR3nt: TGTGCCAGCAGCTCAGCCGCGACAGGGGTCGACGAGCAGTACTTC; CDR3aa: CASSSAATGVDEQYF
d_gene: -; abundance: once; j_gene: TRBJ2-3; v_gene: TRBV7-2; CDR3nt: TGTGCCAGCAGCCCCAATGTGGCGTCTAGCACAGATACGCAGTATTTT; CDR3aa: CASSPNVASSTDTQYF
d_gene: -; abundance: -; j_gene: TRBJ2-7; v_gene: TRBV10-3; CDR3nt: TGTGCCATCAGTGACGCGAGTAGCTCCTACGAGCAGTACTTC; CDR3aa: CAISDASSSYEQYF
d_gene: -; abundance: -; j_gene: TRBJ1-2; v_gene: TRBV30; CDR3nt: TGTGCCTGGAGAAAGGGGAGCTATGGCTACACCTTC; CDR3aa: CAWRKGSYGYTF
d_gene: TRBD1; abundance: -; j_gene: TRBJ1-5; v_gene: TRBV19; CDR3nt: TGTGCCAGTAGTACCACCGGGACCCCAGGGGGTCAGCCCCAGCATTTT; CDR3aa: CASSTTGTPGGQPQHF
d_gene: -; abundance: -; j_gene: TRBJ2-5; v_gene: TRBV5-1; CDR3nt: TGCGCCAGCAGCTTGGAGGCCAGGGAGAGGAAGACCCAGTACTTC; CDR3aa: CASSLEARERKTQYF
d_gene: -; abundance: few; j_gene: TRBJ1-2; v_gene: TRBV6-1; CDR3nt: TGTGCCAGCATGGGGAACGACTATGGCTACACCTTC; CDR3aa: CASMGNDYGYTF
d_gene: -; abundance: -; j_gene: TRBJ1-1; v_gene: TRBV18; CDR3nt: TGTGCCAGCTCAGAACTCCGGACGGAGATGAACACTGAAGCTTTCTTT; CDR3aa: CASSELRTEMNTEAFF
d_gene: TRBD1; abundance: -; j_gene: TRBJ2-7; v_gene: TRBV30; CDR3nt: TGTGCCTGGAGTCAAGCGGGACAGGGGGTTACCTACGAGCAGTACTTC; CDR3aa: CAWSQAGQGVTYEQYF
d_gene: -; abundance: -; j_gene: TRBJ2-3; v_gene: TRBV9; CDR3nt: TGTGCCAGCAGCGTAGCCTTGCGGGGCAGCACAGATACGCAGTATTTT; CDR3aa: CASSVALRGSTDTQYF
d_gene: -; abundance: -; j_gene: TRBJ2-3; v_gene: TRBV7-9; CDR3nt: TGTGCCAGCAGCTTAGCGTGGGGCAGCACAGATACGCAGTATTTT; CDR3aa: CASSLAWGSTDTQYF
d_gene: TRBD1; abundance: -; j_gene: TRBJ1-6; v_gene: TRBV5-1; CDR3nt: TGCGCCAGCAGCGGGGGACAGGGTACGCATTCACCCCTCCACTTT; CDR3aa: CASSGGQGTHSPLHF
d_gene: -; abundance: -; j_gene: TRBJ2-7; v_gene: TRBV6-5; CDR3nt: TGTGCCAGCAGTCACTTGGACGGCATGAGGTACTTC; CDR3aa: CASSHLDGMRYF
d_gene: -; abundance: -; j_gene: TRBJ2-4; v_gene: TRBV2; CDR3nt: TGTGCCTCTTGGGGGAGGGGGTCGGGTGGCATTCAGTACTTC; CDR3aa: CASWGRGSGGIQYF
d_gene: TRBD1; abundance: -; j_gene: TRBJ1-2; v_gene: TRBV7-9; CDR3nt: TGTGCCAGCAGCTTAGGGACAGGGGTCGGCTATGGCTACACCTTC; CDR3aa: CASSLGTGVGYGYTF
d_gene: TRBD2; abundance: -; j_gene: TRBJ2-5; v_gene: TRBV5-4; CDR3nt: TGTGCCAGCAGCTTGGCTAGCGGGGGGGCTTTTGGGGAGACCCAGTACTTC; CDR3aa: CASSLASGGAFGETQYF
d_gene: TRBD1; abundance: -; j_gene: TRBJ1-4; v_gene: TRBV29-1; CDR3nt: TGCAGCGTTGACGGGACAGGACACGAAAAACTGTTTTTT; CDR3aa: CSVDGTGHEKLFF
d_gene: -; abundance: once; j_gene: TRBJ2-7; v_gene: TRBV27; CDR3nt: TGTGCCAGCATGGGGGCCTCAAGGTTCTACGAGCAGTACTTC; CDR3aa: CASMGASRFYEQYF
d_gene: TRBD2; abundance: -; j_gene: TRBJ2-7; v_gene: TRBV11-3; CDR3nt: TGTGCCAGCAGCTTAGCAGCGGGGGCAGTAGATGGCGAGCAGTACTTC; CDR3aa: CASSLAAGAVDGEQYF
d_gene: -; abundance: once; j_gene: TRBJ2-1; v_gene: TRBV4-2; CDR3nt: TGTGCCAGCAGCCAAGATAGTAGCCCCGAGTTCGATGAGCAGTTCTTC; CDR3aa: CASSQDSSPEFDEQFF
d_gene: -; abundance: -; j_gene: TRBJ2-2; v_gene: TRBV11-1; CDR3nt: TGTGCCAGCAGCTTATGGGCAGGGCAGACCGGGGAGCTGTTTTTT; CDR3aa: CASSLWAGQTGELFF